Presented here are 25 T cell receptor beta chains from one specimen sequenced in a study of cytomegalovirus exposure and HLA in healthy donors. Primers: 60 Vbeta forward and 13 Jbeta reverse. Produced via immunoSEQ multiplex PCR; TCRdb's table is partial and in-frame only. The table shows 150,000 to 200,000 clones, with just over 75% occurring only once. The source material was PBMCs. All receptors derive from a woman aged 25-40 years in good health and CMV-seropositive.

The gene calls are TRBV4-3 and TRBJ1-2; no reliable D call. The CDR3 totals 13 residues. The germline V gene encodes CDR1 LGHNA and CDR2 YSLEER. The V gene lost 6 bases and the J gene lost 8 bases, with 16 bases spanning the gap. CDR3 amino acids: CASSLHVADGYTF. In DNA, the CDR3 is TGCGCCAGCAGTCTTCACGTAGCTGACGGCTACACCTTC.

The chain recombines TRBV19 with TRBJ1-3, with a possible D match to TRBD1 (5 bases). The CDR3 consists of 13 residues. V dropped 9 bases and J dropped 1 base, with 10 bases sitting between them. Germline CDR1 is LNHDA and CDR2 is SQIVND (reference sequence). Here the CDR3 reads CASAGMSGNTIYF. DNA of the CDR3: TGTGCCAGCGCAGGGATGTCTGGAAACACCATATATTTT.

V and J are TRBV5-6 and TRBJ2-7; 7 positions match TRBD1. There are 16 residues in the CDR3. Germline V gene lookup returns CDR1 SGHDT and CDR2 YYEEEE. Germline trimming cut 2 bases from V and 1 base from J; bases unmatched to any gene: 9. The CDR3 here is CASSFLRDSPSYEQYF. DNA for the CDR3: TGTGCCAGCAGCTTCCTCCGGGACAGCCCTTCCTACGAGCAGTACTTC. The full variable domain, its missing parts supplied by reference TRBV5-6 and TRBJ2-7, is DAGVTQSPTHLIKTRGQQVTLRCSPKSGHDTVSWYQQALGQGPQFIFQYYEEEERQRGNFPDRFSGHQFPNYSSELNVNALLLGDSALYLCASSFLRDSPSYEQYFGPGTRLTVT.

CDR3 region: CASSLGRPGSGNTIYF. In DNA form, the CDR3 reads TGTGCCAGCAGCTTAGGACGTCCGGGAAGTGGAAACACCATATATTTT. The chain has TRBV7-8 and TRBJ1-3; D remains ambiguous. Germline CDR1 SGHVS, CDR2 FQNEAQ. This CDR3 spans 16 amino acids. Trimming pared 1 base from V and 3 bases from J, leaving 13 bases between.

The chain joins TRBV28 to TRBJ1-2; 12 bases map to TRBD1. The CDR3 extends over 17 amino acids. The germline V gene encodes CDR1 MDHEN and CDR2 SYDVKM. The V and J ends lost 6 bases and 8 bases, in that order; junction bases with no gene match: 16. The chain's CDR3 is CASSGARDRGRIVGYTF. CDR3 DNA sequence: TGTGCCAGCAGCGGTGCCCGGGACAGGGGGCGAATTGTCGGCTACACCTTC.

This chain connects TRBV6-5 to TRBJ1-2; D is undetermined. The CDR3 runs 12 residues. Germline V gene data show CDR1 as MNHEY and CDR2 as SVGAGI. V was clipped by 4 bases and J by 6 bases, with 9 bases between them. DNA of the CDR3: TGTGCCAGCAGTTCACTGGCGGATGGCTACACCTTC. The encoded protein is CASSSLADGYTF.

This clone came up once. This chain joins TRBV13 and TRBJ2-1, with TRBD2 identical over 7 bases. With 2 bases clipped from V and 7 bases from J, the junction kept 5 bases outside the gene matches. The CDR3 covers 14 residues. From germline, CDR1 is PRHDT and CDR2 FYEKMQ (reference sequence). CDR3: CASSLSLAANEQFF. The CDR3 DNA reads TGTGCCAGCAGCTTATCGCTAGCGGCAAATGAGCAGTTCTTC.

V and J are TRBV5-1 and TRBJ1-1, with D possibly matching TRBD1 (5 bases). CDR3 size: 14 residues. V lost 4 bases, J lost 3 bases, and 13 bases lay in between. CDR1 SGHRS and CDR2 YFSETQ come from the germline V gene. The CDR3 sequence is CASSPHGGDTEAFF. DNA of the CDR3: TGCGCCAGCAGCCCCCACGGAGGGGACACTGAAGCTTTCTTT.

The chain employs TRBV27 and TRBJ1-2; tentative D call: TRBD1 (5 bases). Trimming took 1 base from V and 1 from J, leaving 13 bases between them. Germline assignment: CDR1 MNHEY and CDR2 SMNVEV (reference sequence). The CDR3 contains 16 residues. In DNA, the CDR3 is TGTGCCAGCAGTTTATTGGCAGTGGGGGGTAACTATGGCTACACCTTC. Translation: CASSLLAVGGNYGYTF.

The CDR3 region is CSVERRAQETQYF. CDR3 in DNA: TGCAGCGTTGAAAGGCGGGCTCAAGAGACCCAGTACTTC. V gene TRBV29-1 combines with J gene TRBJ2-5, with D possibly being TRBD2 (5 bases). Germline V gene data show CDR1 as SQVTM and CDR2 as ANQGSEA. Trimming removed 2 bases at V and 2 bases at J, with 9 bases between. CDR3 length equals 13 residues.

CDR3 loop: CASSFLGAGDNHEQYF. The CDR3 DNA is TGTGCCAGCAGCTTCTTAGGGGCGGGAGATAATCACGAGCAGTACTTC. The V gene is TRBV7-2, the J gene TRBJ2-7; 7 bases align to TRBD2. Germline-derived CDR1 and CDR2 are SGHTA and FQGNSA. The CDR3 totals 16 residues. V lost 3 bases, J lost 5 bases, and 13 bases stayed unmatched.

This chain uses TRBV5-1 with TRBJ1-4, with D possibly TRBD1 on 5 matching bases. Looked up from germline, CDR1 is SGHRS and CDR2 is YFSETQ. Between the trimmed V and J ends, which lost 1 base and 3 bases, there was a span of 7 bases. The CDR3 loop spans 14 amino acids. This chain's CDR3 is CASSLTGANEKLFF. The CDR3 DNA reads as TGCGCCAGCAGCTTGACGGGGGCTAATGAAAAACTGTTTTTT.

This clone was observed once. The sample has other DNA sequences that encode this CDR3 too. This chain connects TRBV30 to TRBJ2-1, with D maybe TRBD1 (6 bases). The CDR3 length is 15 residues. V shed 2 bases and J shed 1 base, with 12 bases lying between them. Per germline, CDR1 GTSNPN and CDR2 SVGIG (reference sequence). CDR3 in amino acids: CAWSYGTSSYNEQFF. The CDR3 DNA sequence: TGTGCCTGGAGTTACGGGACAAGTTCCTACAATGAGCAGTTCTTC.

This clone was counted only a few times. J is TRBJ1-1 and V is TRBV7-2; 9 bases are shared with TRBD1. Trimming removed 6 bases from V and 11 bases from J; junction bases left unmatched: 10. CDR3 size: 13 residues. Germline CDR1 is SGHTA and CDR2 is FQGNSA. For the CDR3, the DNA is TGTGCCAGCAGTTCCGGACAGGGGATGACGGCTTTCTTT. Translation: CASSSGQGMTAFF.

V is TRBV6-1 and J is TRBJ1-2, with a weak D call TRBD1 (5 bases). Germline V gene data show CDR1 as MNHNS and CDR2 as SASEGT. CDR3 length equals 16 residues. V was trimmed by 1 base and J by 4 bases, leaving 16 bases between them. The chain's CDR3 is CASSEEGTFLGYGYTF. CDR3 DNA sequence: TGTGCCAGCAGTGAAGAGGGGACTTTCCTAGGCTATGGCTACACCTTC.

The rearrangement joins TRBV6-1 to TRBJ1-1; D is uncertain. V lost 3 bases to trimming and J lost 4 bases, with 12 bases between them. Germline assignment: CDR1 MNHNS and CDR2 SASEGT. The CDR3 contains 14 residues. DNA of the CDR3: TGTGCCAGCAGTGATGGTCTCCTAGGCACTGAAGCTTTCTTT. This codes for CASSDGLLGTEAFF.

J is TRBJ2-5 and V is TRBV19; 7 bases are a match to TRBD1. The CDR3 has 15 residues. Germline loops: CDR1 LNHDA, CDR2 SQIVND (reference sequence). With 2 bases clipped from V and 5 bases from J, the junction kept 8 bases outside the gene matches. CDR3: CASSIRGQRGETQYF. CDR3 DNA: TGTGCCAGTAGTATAAGGGGGCAGCGAGGGGAGACCCAGTACTTC.

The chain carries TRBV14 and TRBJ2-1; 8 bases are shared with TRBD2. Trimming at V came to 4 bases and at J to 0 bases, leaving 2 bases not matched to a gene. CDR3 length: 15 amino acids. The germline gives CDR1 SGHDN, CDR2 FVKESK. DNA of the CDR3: TGTGCCAGCAGCCTAAGCGGGGGCTCCTACAATGAGCAGTTCTTC. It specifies CASSLSGGSYNEQFF.

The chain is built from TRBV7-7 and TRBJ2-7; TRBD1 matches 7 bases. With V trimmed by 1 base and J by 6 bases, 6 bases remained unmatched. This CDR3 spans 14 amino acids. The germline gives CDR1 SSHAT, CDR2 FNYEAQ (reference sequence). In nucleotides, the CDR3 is TGTGCCAGCAGCTTAGGCGACAGGGTTGGCGAGCAGTACTTC. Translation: CASSLGDRVGEQYF. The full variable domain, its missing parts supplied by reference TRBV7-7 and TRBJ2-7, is GAGVSQSPRYKVTKRGQDVTLRCDPISSHATLYWYQQALGQGPEFLTYFNYEAQPDKSGLPSDRFSAERPEGSISTLTIQRTEQRDSAMYRCASSLGDRVGEQYFGPGTRLTVT.

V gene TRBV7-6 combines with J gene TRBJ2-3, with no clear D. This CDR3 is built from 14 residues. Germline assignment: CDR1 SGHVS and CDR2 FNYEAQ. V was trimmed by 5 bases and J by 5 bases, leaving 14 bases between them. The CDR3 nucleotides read TGTGCCAGCAGCCTCCGGGTCACGGAAGATACGCAGTATTTT. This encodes CASSLRVTEDTQYF. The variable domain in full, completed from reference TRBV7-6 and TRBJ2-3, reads GAGVSQSPRYKVTKRGQDVALRCDPISGHVSLYWYRQALGQGPEFLTYFNYEAQQDKSGLPNDRFSAERPEGSISTLTIQRTEQRDSAMYRCASSLRVTEDTQYFGPGTRLTVL.

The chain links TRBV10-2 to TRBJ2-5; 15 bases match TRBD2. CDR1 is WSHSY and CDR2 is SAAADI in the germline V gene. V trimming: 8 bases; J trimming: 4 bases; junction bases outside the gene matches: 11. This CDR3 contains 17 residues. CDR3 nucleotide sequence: TGCGCCAGCTCCTGGACTAGCGGGGGGGCCCGTAGAGAGACCCAGTACTTC. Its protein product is CASSWTSGGARRETQYF.

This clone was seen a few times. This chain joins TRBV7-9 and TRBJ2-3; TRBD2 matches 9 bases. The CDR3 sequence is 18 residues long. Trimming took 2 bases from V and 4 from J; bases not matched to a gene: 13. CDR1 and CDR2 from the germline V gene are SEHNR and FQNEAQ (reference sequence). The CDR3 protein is CASSLRVGREGRSDTQYF. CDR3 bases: TGTGCCAGCAGCTTAAGGGTTGGGCGGGAGGGCCGATCAGATACGCAGTATTTT.

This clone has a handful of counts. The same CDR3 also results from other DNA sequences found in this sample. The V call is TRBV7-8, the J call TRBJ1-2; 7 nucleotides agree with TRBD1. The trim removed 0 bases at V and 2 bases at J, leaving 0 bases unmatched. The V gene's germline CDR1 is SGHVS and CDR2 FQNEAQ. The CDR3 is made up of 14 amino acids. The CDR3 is CASSLAGQNYGYTF. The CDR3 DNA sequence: TGTGCCAGCAGCTTAGCGGGACAGAACTATGGCTACACCTTC. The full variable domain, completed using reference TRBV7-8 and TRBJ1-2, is GAGVSQSPRYKVAKRGQDVALRCDPISGHVSLFWYQQALGQGPEFLTYFQNEAQLDKSGLPSDRFFAERPEGSVSTLKIQRTQQEDSAVYLCASSLAGQNYGYTFGSGTRLTVV.

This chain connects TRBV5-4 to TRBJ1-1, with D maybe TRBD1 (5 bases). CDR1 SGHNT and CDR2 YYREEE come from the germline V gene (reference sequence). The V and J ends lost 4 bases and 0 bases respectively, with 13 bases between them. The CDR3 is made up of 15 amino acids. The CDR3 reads CASSAVGTMNTEAFF. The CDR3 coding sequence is TGTGCCAGCAGCGCCGTGGGGACTATGAACACTGAAGCTTTCTTT.

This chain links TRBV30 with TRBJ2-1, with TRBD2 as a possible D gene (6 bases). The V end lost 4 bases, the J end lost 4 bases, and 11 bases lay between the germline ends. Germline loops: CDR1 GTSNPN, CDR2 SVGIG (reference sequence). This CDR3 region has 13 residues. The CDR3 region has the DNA TGTGCCTGGAAGCAGCGGGCGTACAATGAGCAGTTCTTC. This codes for CAWKQRAYNEQFF.